This is a list of T cell receptor beta chains from one sample in a study of T cell changes during pregnancy in multiple sclerosis. TCRdb's table, derived via immunoSEQ multiplex PCR, lists solely in-frame clones and lacks some. Among over 30,000 clones listed, roughly 94% were seen once. Source: CD4+ T cells from peripheral blood mononuclear cells, taken in the third trimester of pregnancy. These receptors were collected from a female donor with multiple sclerosis, enrolled in a pregnancy study. Both conserved end residues are part of each CDR3. A D gene is named only where the DNA matches it firmly. Expanded clones are given a class, and other clones once, few, many or no size at all.

cdr3_nt cdr3_aa d_call v_call clone_size j_call cdr3_length
TGTGCCTGGAGTGTAGGGCTAGCGGACCAAGAGACCCAGTACTTC CAWSVGLADQETQYF TRBD2 TRBV30 - TRBJ2-5 15
TGCGCCAGCAGCCCCCTGTCGACAGGAGAGACCCAGTACTTC CASSPLSTGETQYF - TRBV5-1 - TRBJ2-5 14
TGCAGCGTTGTAGGGGCAGCAATGAACACTGAAGCTTTCTTT CSVVGAAMNTEAFF - TRBV29-1 - TRBJ1-1 14
TGTGCAAGTCGCTTAGCGTCCAGACTAGCGGGAGGGGATGAGCAGTTCTTC CASRLASRLAGGDEQFF - TRBV12-2 - TRBJ2-1 17
TGTGCCAGCAGCTACGACAGCAGGGCTCCCTATGGCTACACCTTC CASSYDSRAPYGYTF - TRBV28 - TRBJ1-2 15
TGTGCCAGCAGCGAAATAGGGAGACCCCCTTCGCAGCAGTACTTC CASSEIGRPPSQQYF - TRBV13 - TRBJ2-7 15
TGTGCCAGCGGGAGCTCTGGGGCCAACGTCCTGACTTTC CASGSSGANVLTF - TRBV6-4 - TRBJ2-6 13
TGTGCCATCAGTGAAGCAGGGCCAAAAAACATTCAGTACTTC CAISEAGPKNIQYF - TRBV10-3 - TRBJ2-4 14
TGTGCCAGCGGGACAGGCGGGGTGGAAAGCATTCAGTACTTC CASGTGGVESIQYF TRBD1 TRBV27 - TRBJ2-4 14
TGCGCCAGCAGCATTGAACCCCGGGACAAATATAGCAATCAGCCCCAGCATTTT CASSIEPRDKYSNQPQHF - TRBV5-1 - TRBJ1-5 18
TGTGCCAGCAGTTCCCGGCCAGCGTTCGGCACAGATACGCAGTATTTT CASSSRPAFGTDTQYF - TRBV7-2 once TRBJ2-3 16
TGTGCCAGCGGGCCATACGGGACAGGTGAGGAGTATGGCTACACCTTC CASGPYGTGEEYGYTF TRBD1 TRBV19 few TRBJ1-2 16
TGTGCCTGGAGTGTCTCAGGGGGCACTGAAGCTTTCTTT CAWSVSGGTEAFF TRBD1 TRBV30 few TRBJ1-1 13
TGTGCCAGCAGCTTGGGAAGGACAGGGGGCATCGATACGCAGTATTTT CASSLGRTGGIDTQYF TRBD1 TRBV5-6 - TRBJ2-3 16
TGCGCCAGCAGCCGCCTGGGGGGTTTAGGCGGCTACACCTTC CASSRLGGLGGYTF - TRBV4-1 - TRBJ1-2 14
TGTGCCAGCAGCTTACAGGGTTTCTCGGATGGCTACACCTTC CASSLQGFSDGYTF - TRBV7-9 - TRBJ1-2 14
TGCGCCAGCAGCGGGGGCTGGAACACTGAAGCTTTCTTT CASSGGWNTEAFF - TRBV5-1 - TRBJ1-1 13
TGTGCCAGCAGGGGGACAGGGGCTGCTTTCTTT CASRGTGAAFF TRBD1 TRBV28 medium-sized TRBJ1-1 11
TGTGCCAGCAGGGTGACTAGTGGTGAGCAGTTCTTC CASRVTSGEQFF - TRBV2 - TRBJ2-1 12
TGTGCCAGCAGCCCCTCCCGGAGCACAGATACGCAGTATTTT CASSPSRSTDTQYF - TRBV5-4 - TRBJ2-3 14
TGTGCCAGCAGCCCGACAGGGGGAGGCTACACCTTC CASSPTGGGYTF TRBD1 TRBV7-2 - TRBJ1-2 12
TGTGCCAGCAGCGTAGGCAGGGGCCATATTGAAAAACTGTTTTTT CASSVGRGHIEKLFF - TRBV9 - TRBJ1-4 15
TGTGCCAGCAGTTCTAGCGGGAGGGCCGCCACTGAGCAGTTCTTC CASSSSGRAATEQFF TRBD2 TRBV7-2 - TRBJ2-1 15
TGCAGCGTTTCTGACACCTTCTACGAGCAGTACTTC CSVSDTFYEQYF - TRBV29-1 - TRBJ2-7 12
TGCGCCAGCAGCTTGCAGGGCGGTAGTGAAAAACTGTTTTTT CASSLQGGSEKLFF - TRBV5-1 - TRBJ1-4 14
TGTGCCAGCAGTGGGACAGGGGGCCTGGGGGGGGAGCTGTTTTTT CASSGTGGLGGELFF TRBD1 TRBV25-1 few TRBJ2-2 15
TGTGCCAGCAGCTCCCAAACAGGGAAGGACGCTAATGAAAAACTGTTTTTT CASSSQTGKDANEKLFF - TRBV7-9 - TRBJ1-4 17
TGTGCCAGCAGTTCGGGACTAGCGGGAAAAGAGACCCAGTACTTC CASSSGLAGKETQYF TRBD2 TRBV27 - TRBJ2-5 15
TGTGCCAGCTCCACCAACAGAGACTATGGCTACACCTTC CASSTNRDYGYTF - TRBV18 - TRBJ1-2 13
TGTGCCAGCAGCTCTATGGCGAGCGGGAGTCTCGATGAGCAGTTCTTC CASSSMASGSLDEQFF TRBD2 TRBV11-3 - TRBJ2-1 16
TGCGCCAGCAGCTCGGACAGGGTTAATGAAAAACTGTTTTTT CASSSDRVNEKLFF TRBD1 TRBV5-1 - TRBJ1-4 14
TGTGCCAGTAGTCGGGACTCGAACTATGGCTACACCTTC CASSRDSNYGYTF - TRBV19 - TRBJ1-2 13
TGTGCCAGCAGTCTTAGCCGCGGGGAGACGCAGTATTTT CASSLSRGETQYF - TRBV27 - TRBJ2-3 13
TGTGCCAGCTCACCCCTAGCGGGCCGATTACAAGAGACCCAGTACTTC CASSPLAGRLQETQYF TRBD2 TRBV18 - TRBJ2-5 16
TGTGCCAGCAGTGAAATCCCCAGGGTGAATGAGCAGTTCTTC CASSEIPRVNEQFF - TRBV2 - TRBJ2-1 14
TGTGCCAGCAGCTTCTCCCAGGAAAAACTGTTTTTT CASSFSQEKLFF - TRBV11-2 - TRBJ1-4 12
TGTGCCAGTAGTACCTTAGCGGGAGTCTACGAGCAGTACTTC CASSTLAGVYEQYF TRBD2 TRBV19 - TRBJ2-7 14
TGCGCCAGCAGCCGCCTACCGGGACAGGGTTCCTCCATTCCCTACGAGCAGTACTTC CASSRLPGQGSSIPYEQYF TRBD1 TRBV4-1 - TRBJ2-7 19
TGTGCCAGCAGCTTAAGACAGGGGTATAACGAGCAGTACTTC CASSLRQGYNEQYF TRBD1 TRBV5-5 - TRBJ2-7 14
TGTGCCAGCAATCTAGACAGGGATGGCTACACCTTC CASNLDRDGYTF TRBD1 TRBV2 - TRBJ1-2 12
TGTGCCAGCAGTCCCGTGGGACTAGCGGGAGGAGTAACCGGGGAGCTGTTTTTT CASSPVGLAGGVTGELFF TRBD2 TRBV6-7 - TRBJ2-2 18
TGTGCCAGCAGCTTAGAGGCGGGACAGGGGGACTACGAGCAGTACTTC CASSLEAGQGDYEQYF TRBD1 TRBV5-5 - TRBJ2-7 16
TGTGCCAGCACCCCCCAGGGGGCCCGGCAAGAGACCCAGTACTTC CASTPQGARQETQYF TRBD1 TRBV2 - TRBJ2-5 15
TGTGCCAGCAGTTACTCTTTCCGCGCAAGATTTGAAAAACTGTTTTTT CASSYSFRARFEKLFF - TRBV6-5 - TRBJ1-4 16
TGCGCCAGCAGCCAAGATATAAGAGCGGGAGGTAACCAAGAGACCCAGTACTTC CASSQDIRAGGNQETQYF TRBD2 TRBV4-1 - TRBJ2-5 18
TGTGCCAGCAGCCGGACTAGCGGTACCTACGAGCAGTACTTC CASSRTSGTYEQYF TRBD2 TRBV7-2 - TRBJ2-7 14
TGTGCCAGCAGCCCTCAGGGTAAAACGCCTAATGAAAAACTGTTTTTT CASSPQGKTPNEKLFF - TRBV11-2 - TRBJ1-4 16
TGTGCCAGCAGTTTGTCTACTCGACCCTCCAGGGAACACGAGCAGTACTTC CASSLSTRPSREHEQYF - TRBV27 - TRBJ2-7 17
TGTGCCAGCAGTTTCTCGGGGGGTGAGGGCTATGGCTACACCTTC CASSFSGGEGYGYTF - TRBV27 - TRBJ1-2 15